A selection of T cell receptor beta chains follows, all from one sample in a study of cytomegalovirus exposure and HLA in healthy donors. Profiling relied on immunoSEQ multiplex PCR, and the TCRdb table lists in-frame clones only, not all of them. The sample yields over 130,000 clones, around 65% seen once. The sequenced sample was PBMCs. The receptor source for this set is a woman in her sixties or seventies in good health and CMV-seronegative. The CDR3 runs from the conserved cysteine through the conserved F or W. A D gene is named only where the DNA matches it firmly. Only part of the rows carry a size: once, few, many, or a class if the clone is expanded.

V: TRBV6-5; D: TRBD2; J: TRBJ2-2; size: few; DNA: TGTGCCAGCAGAGCCGGGACTAGCGGAACCGGGGAGCTGTTTTTT; CDR3: CASRAGTSGTGELFF
V: TRBV4-2; D: -; J: TRBJ1-2; size: -; DNA: TGTGCCAGCAGCCTCGGAACAGGGCTAAATAACTATGGCTACACCTTC; CDR3: CASSLGTGLNNYGYTF
V: TRBV6-6; D: -; J: TRBJ1-3; size: -; DNA: TGTGCCAGCACTCAGGGGTCTGGAAACACCATATATTTT; CDR3: CASTQGSGNTIYF
V: TRBV5-1; D: TRBD2; J: TRBJ2-1; size: once; DNA: TGCGCCAGCAGCTGGGGACTAGCGGGAGGGTTTGGCCACAATGAGCAGTTCTTC; CDR3: CASSWGLAGGFGHNEQFF
V: TRBV18; D: TRBD2; J: TRBJ2-7; size: few; DNA: TGTGCCAGCTCACCAACCAGCGCGGGAGTTTCCTACGAGCAGTACTTC; CDR3: CASSPTSAGVSYEQYF
V: TRBV7-9; D: TRBD1; J: TRBJ1-2; size: -; DNA: TGTGCCAGCAGCTTCCGCAGGGGGGATGGCTACACCTTC; CDR3: CASSFRRGDGYTF
V: TRBV15; D: -; J: TRBJ2-7; size: -; DNA: TGTGCCACCAGCCCCCGGGAGGGGGCAGACGAGCAGTACTTC; CDR3: CATSPREGADEQYF
V: TRBV11-1; D: -; J: TRBJ1-2; size: -; DNA: TGTGCCAGCAGCTCAAACAGGGTCGGCTATGGCTACACCTTC; CDR3: CASSSNRVGYGYTF
V: TRBV5-1; D: -; J: TRBJ2-1; size: once; DNA: TGCGCCAGCAGCTTCGGGGGCGGGAGCTCCTACAATGAGCAGTTCTTC; CDR3: CASSFGGGSSYNEQFF
V: TRBV15; D: TRBD1; J: TRBJ1-1; size: -; DNA: TGTGCCACCAGCAGGGGACAGGGGAACACTGAAGCTTTCTTT; CDR3: CATSRGQGNTEAFF
V: TRBV6-5; D: -; J: TRBJ1-4; size: -; DNA: TGTGCCAGCAGCACCCCGGGACTGAGGGATGAAAAACTGTTTTTT; CDR3: CASSTPGLRDEKLFF
V: TRBV9; D: TRBD2; J: TRBJ2-1; size: -; DNA: TGTGCCAGCAGCGTTTCCGCGGGAGGCAATGAGCAGTTCTTC; CDR3: CASSVSAGGNEQFF
V: TRBV6-1; D: TRBD2; J: TRBJ2-1; size: -; DNA: TGTGCCAGCAGAGAGACTAGCGGGAAATACAATGAGCAGTTCTTC; CDR3: CASRETSGKYNEQFF